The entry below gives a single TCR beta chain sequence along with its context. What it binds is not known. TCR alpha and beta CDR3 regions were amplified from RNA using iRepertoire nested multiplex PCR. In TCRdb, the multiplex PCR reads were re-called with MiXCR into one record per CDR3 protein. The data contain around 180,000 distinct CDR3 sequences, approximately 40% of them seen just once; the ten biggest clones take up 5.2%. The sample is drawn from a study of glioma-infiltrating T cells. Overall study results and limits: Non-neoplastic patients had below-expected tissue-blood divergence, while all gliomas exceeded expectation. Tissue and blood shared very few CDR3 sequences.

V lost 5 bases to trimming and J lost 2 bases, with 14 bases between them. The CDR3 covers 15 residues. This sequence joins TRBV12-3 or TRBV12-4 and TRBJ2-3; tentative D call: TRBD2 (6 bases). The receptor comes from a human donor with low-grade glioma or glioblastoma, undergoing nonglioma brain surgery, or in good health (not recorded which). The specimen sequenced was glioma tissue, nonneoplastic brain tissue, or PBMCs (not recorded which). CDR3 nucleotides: TGTGCCAGCAGTCGCCGGGACTTGCTCACAGATACGCAGTATTTT. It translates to CASSRRDLLTDTQYF.